Below, 2 T cell receptor beta chains from the same sample are listed, as sequenced in a study of human T cells and chemical hapten exposure. TCRdb re-analysed the RACE reads in MiXCR, keeping a single row per CDR3 protein. This sample yields approximately 88,000 distinct CDR3 sequences, of which about an eighth are seen a single time; approximately 5.2% belongs to the top ten. Time point meaning: patch test 3, about 24 weeks after DPC sensitization. Sample treatment: therapeutic diphenylcyclopropenone sensitization with weekly scalp DPC. Source: whole blood, taken in connection with sensitization to the hapten diphenylcyclopropenone (DPC). The receptor set was obtained from a woman aged 50 to 65 with alopecia areata. Some clones in this sample may be carry-over from other donors' samples.

The chain combines TRBV3-1 with TRBJ1-1; 9 bases fit TRBD1. V shed 1 base, J shed 10 bases, and the junction held 4 bases outside the gene matches. Germline lookup yields CDR1 LGHDT and CDR2 YNNKEL (reference sequence). The length of the CDR3 is 13 residues. CDR3 protein: CASSQGTGVLAFF. CDR3 in DNA: TGTGCCAGCAGCCAAGGGACAGGGGTCTTAGCTTTCTTT.

This clonotype was detected a few times. The CDR3 region has the DNA TGTGCCAGCAGTCCCCCAGGACTAGCGGGAGAGACCCAGTACTTC. Translation gives CASSPPGLAGETQYF. The chain is built from TRBV12-3 or TRBV12-4 and TRBJ2-5; TRBD2 aligns across 11 bases. CDR3 length equals 15 residues. V shed 5 bases, J shed 4 bases, and the junction held 6 bases outside the gene matches.